This T cell receptor beta chain is drawn from a study of CD8 T cells in Susac syndrome (dated by TCRdb to the late 2010s). Regarding the study in general: Of the Susac syndrome patients who were sequenced, eight or nine were in clinical remission while six had clinically active disease. Susac syndrome patients were therapy-naive, on corticosteroids (some also receiving IVIg), or on IVIg alone at blood withdrawal. Whether CD8+ T cell activation and differentiation in Susac syndrome was antigen driven was tested using repertoire sequencing.

RNA was extracted with the RNeasy kit and about 0.5 to 1 ug was reverse transcribed using random hexamers. TCR beta CDR3 regions were amplified with the immunoSEQ multiplex PCR assay covering 54 Vbeta and 13 Jbeta segments. To correct PCR amplification bias, a synthetic template baseline was used for both primer optimization and computational correction. In the authors' own workflow: Reads were annotated to V, D and J genes according to IMGT and were analyzed with immunoSEQ Analyzer, with only productive sequences retained. To calculate clonality, Shannon entropy was normalized by log2 of the number of productive unique sequences and then subtracted from one. Public and private clones were assessed among the 100 most prevalent clones of each patient and control. Clones were defined as Susac-specific if absent from the healthy and MS cohorts, from around 1,000 published viral clones and from other ImmuneACCESS disease sequences. The public reads were reanalyzed by TCRdb: fastp trimming at Q25, MiXCR alignment, in-frame beta chains only. Rows merge per CDR3 protein into single entries with the most common DNA and genes. Here the V and J calls rest on TCRdb's processing, not on the authors' analysis. Across this sample there are 150,000 or so distinct CDR3 sequences, with around 93% seen only once. The ten largest clonotypes hold 0.14% of the sample.

About this clonotype: Its antigen has not been determined. Per-base qualities were not stored, and no clone one base away is much larger.

Between the V and J ends, shortened by 5 bases and 4 bases respectively, the junction contains 11 bases. Including cysteine and phenylalanine, the CDR3 has 13 amino acids. CDR3 DNA only is kept here, 39 bases in frame from base 1. For CDR1 and CDR2, the germline V gene (reference sequence) lists MNHEY and SMNVEV. Peripheral blood CD8+ and CD4+ T cells from healthy donors, Susac syndrome patients and multiple sclerosis patients were profiled using high-throughput TCR beta sequencing. Recently defined diagnostic criteria for definite or probable disease were met by the Susac syndrome patients. Bulk CD8+ and CD4+ T cells were purified by magnetic negative isolation, while CD8+ TEMRA cells were enriched using FACS. Blood was drawn into EDTA tubes, processed within 24 hours, and PBMCs were isolated by density gradient centrifugation. PBMCs destined for TCR sequencing were cryopreserved in liquid nitrogen and later thawed in a 37 °C water bath. A purity of at least 90% was achieved for sorted or isolated CD4+, CD8+ and CD8+ TEMRA cells.

Overall results and qualifications from the work: The study acknowledged that relatively few individuals were included in the TCR sequencing and HLA analysis. In patients with Susac syndrome, the CD4+ T cell repertoire showed no detectable clonal expansion.

The clonotype comes from a human donor with Susac syndrome. The chain was built from TRBV27 and TRBJ2-5; the best D guess is TRBD1, with 6 bases matching. Sequencing was done on a sample of CD4+ T cells from PBMCs. The CDR3 reads as follows: CASSLDRRETQYF. Here is the DNA: TGTGCCAGCAGTCTCGACAGGAGAGAGACCCAGTACTTC.